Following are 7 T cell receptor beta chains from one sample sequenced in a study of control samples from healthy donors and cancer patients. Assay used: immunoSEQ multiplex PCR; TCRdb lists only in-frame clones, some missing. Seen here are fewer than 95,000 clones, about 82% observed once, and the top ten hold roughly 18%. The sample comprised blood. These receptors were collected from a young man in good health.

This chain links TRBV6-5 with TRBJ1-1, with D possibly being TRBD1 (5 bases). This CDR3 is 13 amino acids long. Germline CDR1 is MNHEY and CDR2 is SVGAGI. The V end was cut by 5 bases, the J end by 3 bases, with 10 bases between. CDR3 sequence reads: CASSPGRYTEAFF. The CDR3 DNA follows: TGTGCCAGCAGTCCGGGGCGGTACACTGAAGCTTTCTTT.

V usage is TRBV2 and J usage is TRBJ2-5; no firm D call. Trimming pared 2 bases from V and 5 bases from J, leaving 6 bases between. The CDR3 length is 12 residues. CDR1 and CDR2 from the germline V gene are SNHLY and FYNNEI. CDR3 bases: TGTGCCAGCAGTGAAAAACGGGAGACCCAGTACTTC. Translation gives CASSEKRETQYF.

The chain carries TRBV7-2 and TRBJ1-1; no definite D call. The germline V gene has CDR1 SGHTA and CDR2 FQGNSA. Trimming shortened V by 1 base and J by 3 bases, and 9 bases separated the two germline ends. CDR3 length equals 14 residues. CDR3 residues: CASSLGWRDTEAFF. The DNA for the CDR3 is TGTGCCAGCAGCTTAGGTTGGAGGGACACTGAAGCTTTCTTT.

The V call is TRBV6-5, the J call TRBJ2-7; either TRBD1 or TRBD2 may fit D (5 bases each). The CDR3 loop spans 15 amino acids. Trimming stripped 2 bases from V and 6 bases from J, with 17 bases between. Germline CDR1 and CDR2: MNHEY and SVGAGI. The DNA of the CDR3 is TGTGCCAGCAGTTACCGCCAGGTAACGAGGGGCGAGCAGTACTTC. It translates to CASSYRQVTRGEQYF.

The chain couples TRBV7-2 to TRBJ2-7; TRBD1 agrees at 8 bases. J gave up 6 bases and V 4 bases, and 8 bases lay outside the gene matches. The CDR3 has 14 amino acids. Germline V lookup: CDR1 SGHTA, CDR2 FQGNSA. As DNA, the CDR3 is TGTGCCAGCAGCTCCCAGGGGGCTCTAGGCGAGCAGTACTTC. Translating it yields CASSSQGALGEQYF.

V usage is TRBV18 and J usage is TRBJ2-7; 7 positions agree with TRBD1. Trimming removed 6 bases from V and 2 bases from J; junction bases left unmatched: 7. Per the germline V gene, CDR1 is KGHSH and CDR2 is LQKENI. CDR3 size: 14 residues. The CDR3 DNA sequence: TGTGCCAGCTCGCTAGAACAGGGGCCCTACGAGCAGTACTTC. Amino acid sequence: CASSLEQGPYEQYF.

The CDR3 coding sequence is TGTGCCAGCAGCTACAGGGAAAGGAGTGAAAAACTGTTTTTT. This encodes CASSYRERSEKLFF. The chain has TRBV11-1 and TRBJ1-4, with D perhaps matching TRBD1 (6 bases). The V end was cut by 4 bases, the J end by 7 bases, with 13 bases between. CDR1 and CDR2 from the germline V gene are SGHAT and FQDESV (reference sequence). The CDR3 contains 14 residues. The variable domain in full, with the rest retrieved from reference TRBV11-1 and TRBJ1-4, is EAEVAQSPRYKITEKSQAVAFWCDPISGHATLYWYRQILGQGPELLVQFQDESVVDDSQLPKDRFSAERLKGVDSTLKIQPAELGDSAMYLCASSYRERSEKLFFGSGTQLSVL.